The TCR beta chain described here comes from a study of naive and memory T cell subsets. Findings and caveats of the study: Clonotypes are single alpha or beta chains, not paired receptors. From naive to CM, EM and EMRA, diversity decreased and Gini increased. Over 90% of naive TCR sequences appeared only once, unlike memory subsets. Possibly reflecting memory cells re-expressing CD45RA, a few larger clonotypes occurred in naive repertoires, especially CD8.

In the case of this clonotype: Its cognate antigen is unknown.

An equimolar mix of two oligonucleotides served as the beta constant-region primer for TRBC1 and TRBC2. Four rounds of PCR amplified the ligated cDNA using nested alpha and beta constant-region primers plus SP2. From the UMI-ligation and nested PCR reads, TCRdb called clonotypes with MiXCR, one entry per CDR3 protein. Among approximately 90,000 distinct CDR3 sequences listed, roughly 12% were seen once. This CDR3 is 13 amino acids long. V lost 2 bases to trimming and J lost 3 bases, with 4 bases between them. This sequence joins TRBV12-3 or TRBV12-4 and TRBJ1-4; D is unresolved. The sequenced sample consisted of naive CD4+ T cells from blood. The sequence derives from a human donor in good health. CDR3 amino acids: CASSLWSNEKLFF. As DNA, the CDR3 is TGTGCCAGCAGTTTATGGTCTAATGAAAAACTGTTTTTT.